One and the same sample provided the 5 T cell receptor beta chains below, sequenced in a study of PD-L1 blockade in urothelial cancer. Here immunoSEQ multiplex PCR was the method, and the copy in TCRdb shows in-frame clones only, minus some. Of about 110,000 clones in the sample, roughly 84% are singletons; the top ten hold more than 2%. The source material was PBMCs, sampled around atezolizumab (anti-PD-L1) treatment. These receptors originate from a man between 50 and 59 years old with urothelial cancer.

The chain recombines TRBV9 with TRBJ2-1; 8 bases align to TRBD1. Unmatched junction bases numbered 17, after V lost 0 bases and J lost 6 bases. Germline CDR1 and CDR2: SGDLS and YYNGEE. CDR3 length: 19 residues. The CDR3 is CASSVVPTPGTGLINEQFF. For the CDR3, the DNA is TGTGCCAGCAGCGTAGTCCCCACACCGGGGACAGGTCTGATCAATGAGCAGTTCTTC.

The chain has TRBV7-3 and TRBJ2-1, with 8 nucleotides matching TRBD1. The CDR3 spans 16 residues. The germline gives CDR1 SGHTA, CDR2 FQGTGA. V shed 4 bases, J shed 4 bases, and the junction held 9 bases outside the gene matches. CDR3 sequence reads: CASSSYQGANYNEQFF. CDR3 sequence (DNA): TGTGCCAGCAGCTCGTACCAGGGGGCGAATTACAATGAGCAGTTCTTC.

The chain uses TRBV2 and TRBJ2-7, with D possibly TRBD2 on 6 matching bases. Germline V CDR1 and CDR2: SNHLY, FYNNEI. Deletions cut 4 bases from V and 4 bases from J, with 11 bases between. The CDR3 consists of 13 residues. The DNA for the CDR3 is TGTGCCAGCAGTGTTTCGGGGAGGTACGAGCAGTACTTC. Translated, it gives CASSVSGRYEQYF.

The J gene is TRBJ2-3, the V gene TRBV18; D unclear. CDR3 length: 13 residues. Trimming cost V 0 bases and J 5 bases, with 6 bases left between them. In germline, CDR1 is KGHSH, CDR2 LQKENI. CDR3 in DNA: TGTGCCAGCTCACCACCGCTAGAAGATACGCAGTATTTT. Protein: CASSPPLEDTQYF.

The gene calls are TRBV5-1 and TRBJ1-1; 7 bases line up with TRBD1. V was clipped by 4 bases and J by 3 bases; unmatched bases: 15. Germline V lookup: CDR1 SGHRS, CDR2 YFSETQ. This CDR3 has 17 residues. CDR3 coding DNA: TGCGCCAGCAGCAGTACAGGGGTGTCTTTTTTTGACACTGAAGCTTTCTTT. The encoded protein is CASSSTGVSFFDTEAFF. Supplemented by reference TRBV5-1 and TRBJ1-1, the full variable domain reads KAGVTQTPRYLIKTRGQQVTLSCSPISGHRSVSWYQQTPGQGLQFLFEYFSETQRNKGNFPGRFSGRQFSNSRSEMNVSTLELGDSALYLCASSSTGVSFFDTEAFFGQGTRLTVV.